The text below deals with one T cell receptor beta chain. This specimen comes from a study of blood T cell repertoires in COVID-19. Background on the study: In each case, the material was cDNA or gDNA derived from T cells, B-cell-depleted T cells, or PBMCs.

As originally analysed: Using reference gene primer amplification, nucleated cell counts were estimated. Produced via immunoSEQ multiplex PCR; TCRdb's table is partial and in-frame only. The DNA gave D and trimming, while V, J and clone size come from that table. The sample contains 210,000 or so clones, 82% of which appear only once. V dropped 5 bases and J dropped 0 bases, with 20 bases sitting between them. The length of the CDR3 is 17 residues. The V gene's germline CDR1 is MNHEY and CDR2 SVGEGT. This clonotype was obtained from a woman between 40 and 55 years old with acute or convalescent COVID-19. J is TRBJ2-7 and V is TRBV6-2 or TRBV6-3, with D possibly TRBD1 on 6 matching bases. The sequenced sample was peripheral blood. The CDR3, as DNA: TGTGCCAGCAGTGCATTGCTTACGGACAGAGCCTCCTACGAGCAGTACTTC. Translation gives CASSALLTDRASYEQYF.